The T cell receptor (beta chain) under discussion was sequenced for a study of blood T cell repertoires in COVID-19. Overall study context: PBMCs, B-cell-depleted T cells, or T cells were the source of the cDNA or gDNA that made up the material.

This clone was picked up one time. This CDR3 spans 14 amino acids. V lost 1 base to trimming and J lost 8 bases, with 13 bases between them. CDR1 SGHRS and CDR2 YFSETQ come from the germline V gene. In the original workflow: Cell counts per sample came from amplifying reference gene primers. Libraries were prepared by immunoSEQ multiplex PCR; TCRdb keeps only in-frame clonotypes and omits some of them. V and J calls and clone size follow that table, whereas D and trimming were derived from the DNA. The data hold tens of thousands of clones, with 88% observed a single time. This chain uses TRBV5-1 with TRBJ2-1; no clear D. Input material: peripheral blood. The receptor's source is a man aged 55-75 years with acute or convalescent COVID-19. The CDR3 nucleotides read TGCGCCAGCAGCTTGAACGCGGCCGGTGATGAGCAGTTCTTC. Translating gives CASSLNAAGDEQFF.